This T cell receptor (beta chain) was identified in a study of cytotoxic CD8 clonotypes in ibrutinib-treated CLL. Overall study findings and caveats: Under treatment, the uncommon public clonotypes either contracted or remained stable.

The CDR3 contains 15 residues. The germline V gene encodes CDR1 MNHEY and CDR2 SMNVEV (reference sequence). The V end lost 5 bases, the J end lost 0 bases, and 14 bases lay between the germline ends. As regards this clone: Antigen unknown.

TCRdb's copy holds only in-frame clones and misses some; the assay was immunoSEQ multiplex PCR. The sample carries fewer than 300,000 clones, 65% to 85% recorded once. Cryopreserved PBMCs provided approximately 1.9 micrograms of genomic DNA for the TCR beta libraries. The sample here was PBMCs, taken at disease progression, from a patient treated with ibrutinib. This TCR derives from a human donor with chronic lymphocytic leukemia. The J gene is TRBJ2-7, the V gene TRBV27; TRBD2 might be the D (6 bases). The CDR3 nucleotides are TGTGCCAGCAGTCCTAAGGACGGGAGCTCCTACGAGCAGTACTTC. Translated: CASSPKDGSSYEQYF.